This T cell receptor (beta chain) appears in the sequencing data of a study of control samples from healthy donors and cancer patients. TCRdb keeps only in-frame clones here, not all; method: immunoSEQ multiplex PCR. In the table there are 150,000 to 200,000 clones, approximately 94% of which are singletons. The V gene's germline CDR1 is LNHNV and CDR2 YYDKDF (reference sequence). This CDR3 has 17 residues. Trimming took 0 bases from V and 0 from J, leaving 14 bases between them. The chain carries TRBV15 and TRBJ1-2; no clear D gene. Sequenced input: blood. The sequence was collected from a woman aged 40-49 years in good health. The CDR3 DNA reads TGTGCCACCAGCAGAGATAGGCTCCCAGCGGCTAACTATGGCTACACCTTC. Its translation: CATSRDRLPAANYGYTF.